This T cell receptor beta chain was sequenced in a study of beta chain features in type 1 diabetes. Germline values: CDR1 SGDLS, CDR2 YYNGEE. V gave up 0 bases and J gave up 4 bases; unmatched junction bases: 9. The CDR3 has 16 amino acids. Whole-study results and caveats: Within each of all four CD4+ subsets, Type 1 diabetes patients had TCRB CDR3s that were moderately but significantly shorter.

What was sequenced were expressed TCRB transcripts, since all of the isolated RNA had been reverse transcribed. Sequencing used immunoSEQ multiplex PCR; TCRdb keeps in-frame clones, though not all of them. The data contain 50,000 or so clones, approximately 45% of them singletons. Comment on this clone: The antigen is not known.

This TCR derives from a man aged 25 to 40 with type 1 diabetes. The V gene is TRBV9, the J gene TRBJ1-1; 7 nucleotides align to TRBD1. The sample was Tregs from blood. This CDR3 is CASSVDAGGGGTEAFF. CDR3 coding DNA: TGTGCCAGCAGCGTAGACGCAGGGGGAGGAGGCACTGAAGCTTTCTTT.